This is a list of T cell receptor beta chains from one sample in a study of beta chain features in type 1 diabetes. Here immunoSEQ multiplex PCR was the method, and the copy in TCRdb shows in-frame clones only, minus some. This table holds approximately 730,000 clones, about an eighth found once. Specimen: naive CD4+ T cells from blood. The receptors were sampled from a man aged 18 to 30 with type 1 diabetes. The CDR3 runs from the conserved cysteine through the conserved F or W. The order of the fields is clone size, V gene, J gene, D gene, CDR3 DNA, CDR3 protein. A D gene is named only where the DNA matches it firmly. Clone size is given for some rows only: seen once, a few or many times, or a class if the clone is expanded.

few,TRBV30,TRBJ2-7,TRBD1,TGTGCCTTATTGGGACAGGGGGTCCACGAGCAGTACTTC,CALLGQGVHEQYF
few,TRBV30,TRBJ1-1,NA,TGTGCCTGGAGGTTGGGTCATCACACTGAAGCTTTCTTT,CAWRLGHHTEAFF
few,TRBV2,TRBJ2-1,NA,TGTGCCAGCAGCCGGATAGAGCAGTTCTTC,CASSRIEQFF
few,TRBV10-3,TRBJ1-3,NA,TGTGCCATCAGTGAACACGGACGAAACACCATATATTTT,CAISEHGRNTIYF
NA,TRBV4-1,TRBJ1-4,NA,TGCGCCAGCAGCCAATCCCCGGCACAGGGTACTAATGAAAAACTGTTTTTT,CASSQSPAQGTNEKLFF
NA,TRBV9,TRBJ2-5,TRBD2,TGTGCCAGCAGCCAGAGCCTAGCGGCTGGTGAGACCCAGTACTTC,CASSQSLAAGETQYF
NA,TRBV5-4,TRBJ1-1,NA,TGTGCCAGCAGCCCCGGGGGAGGGAGGAAGACTGAAGCTTTCTTT,CASSPGGGRKTEAFF
NA,TRBV5-4,TRBJ2-1,NA,TGTGCCAGCAGCTCGGTGGGGCCTAGCTCCTACAATGAGCAGTTCTTC,CASSSVGPSSYNEQFF
few,TRBV2,TRBJ2-5,TRBD1,TGTGCCAGCAGTGCGGTGGGACAGAACCAAGAGACCCAGTACTTC,CASSAVGQNQETQYF
NA,TRBV19,TRBJ1-6,TRBD1,TGTGCCAGTACCCCGACAGGGTCTTCTTCACCCCTCCACTTT,CASTPTGSSSPLHF
NA,TRBV28,TRBJ1-2,NA,TGTGCCACCATGGGGTGGGGGGCGGATGGCTACACCTTC,CATMGWGADGYTF
few,TRBV6-1,TRBJ1-2,NA,TGTGCCAGCAGATTCAGGGAAAACGGCTACACCTTC,CASRFRENGYTF
NA,TRBV29-1,TRBJ2-5,TRBD1,TGCAGCGTGAGACAGGGAGATGGGGAGACCCAGTACTTC,CSVRQGDGETQYF
NA,TRBV30,TRBJ1-1,NA,TGTGCCTGGAGTGGTGCGCTTACTGGGAACACTGAAGCTTTCTTT,CAWSGALTGNTEAFF
NA,TRBV7-3,TRBJ2-3,TRBD2,TGTGCCAGCAGCCCGAGGACTAGCGGGGGGATCACAGATACGCAGTATTTT,CASSPRTSGGITDTQYF
few,TRBV6-5,TRBJ1-2,TRBD1,TGTGCCAGCAGTCCAGGGGGCGGCTATGGCTACACCTTC,CASSPGGGYGYTF
few,TRBV4-1,TRBJ2-6,NA,TGCGCCAGCAGCCAAGGGAGACAGGCCTCTGGGGCCAACGTCCTGACTTTC,CASSQGRQASGANVLTF
few,TRBV30,TRBJ1-2,NA,TGTGCCTGGAGCGGAACCCATAACTATGGCTACACCTTC,CAWSGTHNYGYTF
NA,TRBV7-9,TRBJ1-5,NA,TGTGCCAGCAGCCTATCAGGGAATCAGCCCCAGCATTTT,CASSLSGNQPQHF
NA,TRBV15,TRBJ1-2,NA,TGTGCCACCAGCACCGCGGCGGGCTATGGCTACACCTTC,CATSTAAGYGYTF
NA,TRBV10-3,TRBJ2-7,TRBD1,TGTGCCATCAGTGAACGCGGGACAGGGGTCGAGCAGTACTTC,CAISERGTGVEQYF
few,TRBV6-5,TRBJ1-2,NA,TGTGCCAGCAGGGGTAACTATGGCTACACCTTC,CASRGNYGYTF
NA,TRBV5-1,TRBJ2-2,NA,TGCGCCAGCAGCTTGGCCGTAGGGCATGGCGGGGAGCTGTTTTTT,CASSLAVGHGGELFF
NA,TRBV18,TRBJ1-2,TRBD1,TGTGCCAGCTCGCGGGACAGCGACTATGGCTACACCTTC,CASSRDSDYGYTF